The 7 T cell receptor beta chains in this list originate from one sample, sequenced in a study of human T cells and chemical hapten exposure. Stated time point: pre-sensitization, week 0. Treatment of the sample: therapeutic diphenylcyclopropenone sensitization with weekly scalp DPC. TCRdb analysed the RACE reads with MiXCR anew, one entry per CDR3 protein. The sample has 380,000 or so distinct CDR3 sequences, over 5% seen once. Sequenced here: whole blood, sampled in connection with sensitization to the hapten diphenylcyclopropenone (DPC). These receptor sequences come from a woman aged 18-29 years with alopecia areata. Some clones in this sample may be carry-over from other donors' samples.

The table lists this clonotype with many counts. V and J are TRBV29-1 and TRBJ1-3; a weak D match, TRBD1 (5 bases). Germline CDR1 and CDR2: SQVTM and ANQGSEA. The length of the CDR3 is 11 residues. Trimming took 6 bases from V and 4 from J, leaving 7 bases between them. The CDR3 region has the DNA TGCAGCGTCAGGACAGGAAACACCATATATTTT. It codes for CSVRTGNTIYF.

J is TRBJ1-1 and V is TRBV6-1; 10 bases map to TRBD1. V lost 6 bases and J lost 4; bases outside the gene matches: 8. CDR3 length: 15 residues. From germline, CDR1 is MNHNS and CDR2 SASEGT. The DNA of the CDR3 is TGTGCCAGCAGGGTCCGGGACAGGGGAATCACTGAAGCTTTCTTT. As protein: CASRVRDRGITEAFF.

This clonotype was seen ten or more times. CDR3 DNA: TGCGCCAGCAGTGATCCTAGCGGGGCTAGCACAGATACGCAGTATTTT. Protein sequence: CASSDPSGASTDTQYF. The rearrangement joins TRBV10-2 to TRBJ2-3; 9 bases match TRBD2. This CDR3 contains 16 residues. In germline, CDR1 is WSHSY, CDR2 SAAADI. With V trimmed by 3 bases and J by 0 bases, 4 bases remained unmatched.

The chain uses TRBV6-1 and TRBJ2-7, with D possibly matching TRBD2 (6 bases). This CDR3 comprises 14 residues. Trimming removed 11 bases at V and 4 bases at J, with 21 bases between. Germline CDR1 and CDR2: MNHNS and SASEGT. The CDR3 spells CAPGGAGRVYEQYF. The CDR3 region has the DNA TGTGCCCCAGGCGGGGCAGGGCGAGTTTACGAGCAGTACTTC.

This clonotype turned up a few times. The chain uses TRBV4-3 and TRBJ1-4; tentatively, D is TRBD1 (5 bases). V gave up 1 base and J gave up 5 bases, with 14 bases separating them. The V gene's germline CDR1 is LGHNA and CDR2 YSLEER. The CDR3 length is 16 residues. The CDR3 DNA follows: TGCGCCAGCAGCCAAGTGCATAGGGACTCAAATGAAAAACTGTTTTTT. Its translation: CASSQVHRDSNEKLFF.

This clonotype was found many times. The chain combines TRBV6-5 with TRBJ1-1, with D possibly TRBD1 on 6 matching bases. Between the trimmed V and J ends, which lost 6 bases and 8 bases, there was a span of 25 bases. Germline V gene data show CDR1 as MNHEY and CDR2 as SVGAGI. The CDR3 consists of 16 residues. This CDR3 reads CASRTLTGSPSVEAFF. CDR3 DNA: TGTGCCAGCAGGACTTTAACAGGGAGTCCATCTGTCGAAGCTTTCTTT.

This clonotype was found a few times. The J gene is TRBJ1-5, the V gene TRBV7-9, with D hard to call. With 1 base removed from V and 0 bases from J, the gap between germline ends came to 10 bases. The germline V gene encodes CDR1 SEHNR and CDR2 FQNEAQ (reference sequence). The CDR3 is 16 amino acids. CDR3 amino acids: CASSLGTVDSNQPQHF. CDR3 DNA: TGTGCCAGCAGCTTAGGGACTGTCGATAGCAATCAGCCCCAGCATTTT.